This T cell receptor (beta chain) originates from a study of CD8 T cells in ankylosing spondylitis. Study-level results: Disease-linked clones were CD8+ and relatively rare in peripheral blood. Reportedly, significant enrichment of disease-linked clones occurred in matched ankylosing spondylitis synovial fluid. Blood of patients with ankylosing spondylitis appeared to be characterized by a TCR beta motif of 8 or 9 highly homologous variants. In the blood and synovial fluid of reactive arthritis, some motif variants had been previously reported.

Researchers built TCR beta libraries using quantitative 5'-RACE with molecular barcodes. A single record per CDR3 protein comes from TCRdb applying MiXCR to the 5' RACE reads. The repertoire has about 460,000 distinct CDR3 sequences, over 4% of them found once; the top ten carry approximately 4%. Comments on this clonotype: The antigen is unknown.

V lost 0 bases to trimming and J lost 9 bases, with 10 bases between them. The CDR3 runs to 13 residues. The V gene's germline CDR1 is SGHTA and CDR2 FQGNSA. This clonotype originated in a male donor with ankylosing spondylitis. What was sequenced was blood, either unsorted or a sorted T cell fraction (not recorded which). This chain uses TRBV7-2 with TRBJ2-3, with D perhaps matching TRBD1 (5 bases). The chain's CDR3 is CASSLAGAATQYF. CDR3 coding DNA: TGTGCCAGCAGCTTAGCTGGGGCGGCCACGCAGTATTTT.